One and the same sample provided the 24 T cell receptor beta chains below, sequenced in a study of cytomegalovirus exposure and HLA in healthy donors. The PCR was carried out with 60 Vbeta primers and 13 Jbeta primers. The protocol was immunoSEQ multiplex PCR, while the TCRdb copy is restricted to in-frame clones and leaves out a portion. The sample holds under 60,000 clones, roughly 79% seen once. Input material: PBMCs. These receptor sequences come from a man aged 45-65 years in good health and CMV-seronegative.

The genes are TRBV29-1 and TRBJ2-7, with TRBD1 as a possible D gene (6 bases). The CDR3 has 12 residues. Germline loops: CDR1 SQVTM, CDR2 ANQGSEA. Trimming shortened V by 6 bases and J by 3 bases, and 12 bases separated the two germline ends. DNA of the CDR3: TGCAGCGTCGCACAGGGTCTCTACGAGCAGTACTTC. It yields the protein CSVAQGLYEQYF.

This clone came up once. DNA for the CDR3: TGTGCCAGCAGCCAACGGGGGGGTTCGGCAGATACGCAGTATTTT. It yields the protein CASSQRGGSADTQYF. The V call is TRBV7-2, the J call TRBJ2-3, with 8 bases aligning to TRBD2. Germline lookup yields CDR1 SGHTA and CDR2 FQGNSA. Trimming cost V 5 bases and J 4 bases; bases outside gene matches: 8. The CDR3 runs to 15 residues.

The count of this clone is one. The chain recombines TRBV15 with TRBJ2-2; D is unresolved. This CDR3 is built from 14 residues. Germline values: CDR1 LNHNV, CDR2 YYDKDF (reference sequence). Deletions cut 0 bases from V and 1 base from J, with 3 bases between. The DNA for the CDR3 is TGTGCCACCAGCAGAGATAAGAACACCGGGGAGCTGTTTTTT. The encoded protein is CATSRDKNTGELFF.

The chain couples TRBV4-3 to TRBJ2-1, with 9 bases lining up with TRBD2. Germline lookup yields CDR1 LGHNA and CDR2 YSLEER. This CDR3 has 16 residues. V gave up 0 bases and J gave up 6 bases; unmatched junction bases: 6. CDR3 region: CASSQDFGGGANEQFF. Here the CDR3 DNA reads TGCGCCAGCAGCCAAGATTTTGGCGGGGGGGCCAATGAGCAGTTCTTC.

CDR3 DNA: TGCGCCAGCAGCTTGGGGACGGGAGGATCTGGGGCCAACGTCCTGACTTTC. Translation: CASSLGTGGSGANVLTF. The chain employs TRBV5-1 and TRBJ2-6; 7 bases line up with TRBD2. V was clipped by 0 bases and J by 1 base; unmatched bases: 4. The germline V gene encodes CDR1 SGHRS and CDR2 YFSETQ. The CDR3 consists of 17 residues.

This sequence joins TRBV28 and TRBJ2-5; TRBD2 matches 10 bases. V gave up 3 bases and J gave up 1 base; unmatched junction bases: 5. CDR3 length: 16 amino acids. CDR1 and CDR2 from the germline V gene are MDHEN and SYDVKM. For the CDR3, the DNA is TGTGCCAGCAGTTTCCCCAGCGGGGGGGCCCAAGAGACCCAGTACTTC. Its protein product is CASSFPSGGAQETQYF. The complete variable domain, with remaining parts taken from reference TRBV28 and TRBJ2-5, reads DVKVTQSSRYLVKRTGEKVFLECVQDMDHENMFWYRQDPGLGLRLIYFSYDVKMKEKGDIPEGYSVSREKKERFSLILESASTNQTSMYLCASSFPSGGAQETQYFGPGTRLLVL.

The chain is built from TRBV19 and TRBJ1-2; 10 bases map to TRBD1. CDR1 is LNHDA, CDR2 SQIVND, per germline (reference sequence). This CDR3 contains 16 residues. V lost 3 bases and J lost 5; bases outside the gene matches: 9. CDR3 coding DNA: TGTGCCAGTAGTATGGGACAGGGGCGAATGCAGTATGGCTACACCTTC. Its protein is CASSMGQGRMQYGYTF.

This chain joins TRBV9 and TRBJ2-3, with TRBD1 matching over 12 bases. Unmatched junction bases numbered 2, after V lost 5 bases and J lost 1 base. In germline, CDR1 is SGDLS, CDR2 YYNGEE. The CDR3 covers 15 residues. In DNA form, the CDR3 reads TGTGCCAGCAGTCGGGACAGGGGGCGCACAGATACGCAGTATTTT. Translated: CASSRDRGRTDTQYF.

The chain recombines TRBV19 with TRBJ1-5; tentative D call: TRBD1 (6 bases). The CDR3 has 17 residues. Germline V lookup: CDR1 LNHDA, CDR2 SQIVND (reference sequence). Between the trimmed V and J ends, which lost 6 bases and 5 bases, there was a span of 23 bases. CDR3 DNA: TGTGCCAGTAGCGTATCGGGGACACTATTGCTTTATCAGCCCCAGCATTTT. Translation: CASSVSGTLLLYQPQHF.

The chain joins TRBV15 to TRBJ1-4; TRBD1 might be the D (6 bases). The CDR3 is 14 amino acids. Germline CDR1 is LNHNV and CDR2 is YYDKDF (reference sequence). Trimming left V 2 bases short and J 7 bases short, with 11 bases between. This CDR3 is CATSRKGHGEKLFF. DNA for the CDR3: TGTGCCACCAGCAGAAAGGGACACGGTGAAAAACTGTTTTTT.

The genes are TRBV5-1 and TRBJ2-5; 10 bases are a match to TRBD1. Germline loops: CDR1 SGHRS, CDR2 YFSETQ. J gave up 4 bases and V 2 bases, and 5 bases lay outside the gene matches. This CDR3 region has 15 residues. CDR3 sequence reads: CASSLPGQGIETQYF. CDR3 in DNA: TGCGCCAGCAGCTTACCGGGACAGGGGATAGAGACCCAGTACTTC.

V is TRBV6-1 and J is TRBJ1-5; D perhaps matches TRBD1 (5 bases). V lost 2 bases, J lost 6 bases, and 23 bases lay in between. The CDR3 has 18 residues. Germline values: CDR1 MNHNS, CDR2 SASEGT. CDR3 bases: TGTGCCAGCAGTGAACAGTGGGGGTGGGGGGAGGATTTTCAGCCCCAGCATTTT. Residues: CASSEQWGWGEDFQPQHF.

The chain employs TRBV14 and TRBJ2-1; 11 bases map to TRBD2. The germline CDR1 and CDR2 sequences are SGHDN and FVKESK. V was pared by 0 bases and J by 6 bases, with 7 bases of the junction left unmatched. The CDR3 is made up of 17 amino acids. The CDR3 here is CASSQDRLAGGPNEQFF. The DNA of the CDR3 is TGTGCCAGCAGCCAAGATCGCCTAGCGGGGGGCCCCAATGAGCAGTTCTTC.

The rearrangement links TRBV19 to TRBJ1-5; tentative D call: TRBD1 (5 bases). With 5 bases removed from V and 2 bases from J, the gap between germline ends came to 13 bases. Per the germline V gene, CDR1 is LNHDA and CDR2 is SQIVND (reference sequence). The CDR3 is made up of 15 amino acids. The CDR3 nucleotides read TGTGCCAGTAGTGGGGCCCCGGGAGGCAATCAGCCCCAGCATTTT. This encodes CASSGAPGGNQPQHF.

The chain is built from TRBV6-4 and TRBJ1-1, with D perhaps TRBD1 (5 bases). Germline-derived CDR1 and CDR2 are MRHNA and SNTAGT. Trimming left V 2 bases short and J 1 base short, with 5 bases between. This CDR3 contains 13 residues. CDR3 nucleotides: TGTGCCAGCAGTGACACAGGGAACACTGAAGCTTTCTTT. The encoded protein is CASSDTGNTEAFF.

This chain connects TRBV9 to TRBJ2-1, with a weak D call TRBD2 (6 bases). This CDR3 contains 14 residues. Germline V gives CDR1 SGDLS, CDR2 YYNGEE. The ends were cut back, 2 bases at V and 8 bases at J, with 14 bases in the middle. In DNA form, the CDR3 reads TGTGCCAGCAGCGTTGGGGACTCCGGGTATGAGCAGTTCTTC. Protein sequence: CASSVGDSGYEQFF.

The V gene is TRBV15, the J gene TRBJ2-7, with D possibly being TRBD1 (6 bases). Germline values: CDR1 LNHNV, CDR2 YYDKDF (reference sequence). The CDR3 is made up of 16 amino acids. The V and J ends lost 8 bases and 2 bases respectively, with 22 bases between them. The CDR3 DNA reads TGTGCCACCTTAGGTATTCAAGCAGGGGATCCCTACGAGCAGTACTTC. Encoded protein: CATLGIQAGDPYEQYF.

The chain has TRBV4-2 and TRBJ2-7; tentative D call: TRBD2 (5 bases). The CDR3 is made up of 13 amino acids. Trimming shortened V by 4 bases and J by 4 bases, and 11 bases separated the two germline ends. Looked up from germline, CDR1 is LGHNA and CDR2 is YNFKEQ. DNA for the CDR3: TGTGCCAGCAGCCCCCGGACTGCATACGAGCAGTACTTC. Encoded protein: CASSPRTAYEQYF.

The V call is TRBV29-1, the J call TRBJ1-1, with D uncertain. Trimming took 3 bases from V and 7 from J, leaving 6 bases between them. The CDR3 loop spans 10 amino acids. Looked up from germline, CDR1 is SQVTM and CDR2 is ANQGSEA. The DNA of the CDR3 is TGCAGCGTTGATCGTATTGAAGCTTTCTTT. Its translation: CSVDRIEAFF. The full variable domain, with the rest looked up from reference TRBV29-1 and TRBJ1-1, is SAVISQKPSRDICQRGTSLTIQCQVDSQVTMMFWYRQQPGQSLTLIATANQGSEATYESGFVIDKFPISRPNLTFSTLTVSNMSPEDSSIYLCSVDRIEAFFGQGTRLTVV.

This clone was counted once. The chain recombines TRBV27 with TRBJ2-2; weak D call: TRBD1 (6 bases). V was trimmed by 5 bases and J by 3 bases, leaving 10 bases between them. The CDR3 is 14 amino acids. Germline loops: CDR1 MNHEY, CDR2 SMNVEV (reference sequence). In DNA form, the CDR3 reads TGTGCCAGCAGTCAGGGGCTTTACACCGGGGAGCTGTTTTTT. Translated: CASSQGLYTGELFF.

The gene calls are TRBV28 and TRBJ2-3; 8 bases match TRBD2. Trimming took 5 bases from V and 1 from J; bases not matched to a gene: 5. Germline-derived CDR1 and CDR2 are MDHEN and SYDVKM. The CDR3 runs to 15 residues. The CDR3 nucleotides read TGTGCCAGCAGTATCCAACTAGCGGGCACAGATACGCAGTATTTT. It yields the protein CASSIQLAGTDTQYF.

The V call is TRBV7-2, the J call TRBJ1-6; weak D call: TRBD1 (6 bases). This CDR3 has 14 residues. V was clipped by 0 bases and J by 10 bases, with 10 bases between them. CDR1 and CDR2 from the germline V gene are SGHTA and FQGNSA. This CDR3 reads CASSLAPGVSPLHF. DNA for the CDR3: TGTGCCAGCAGCTTAGCCCCAGGGGTCTCACCCCTCCACTTT.

This clone appeared once. The chain is built from TRBV19 and TRBJ2-3; 10 bases map to TRBD2. CDR1 is LNHDA, CDR2 SQIVND, per germline (reference sequence). Trimming at V came to 2 bases and at J to 0 bases, leaving 2 bases not matched to a gene. This CDR3 has 16 amino acids. The CDR3 loop reads CASSISGGASTDTQYF. The CDR3 nucleotides are TGTGCCAGTAGTATAAGCGGGGGGGCGAGCACAGATACGCAGTATTTT.

This chain joins TRBV29-1 and TRBJ2-1, with no clear D. Per the germline V gene, CDR1 is SQVTM and CDR2 is ANQGSEA. CDR3 length: 12 residues. V was shortened by 4 bases and J by 5 bases, with 9 bases between the two germline ends. CDR3 sequence reads: CSVGPKNNEQFF. CDR3 in DNA: TGCAGCGTTGGGCCCAAGAACAATGAGCAGTTCTTC.